Below are 28 T cell receptor beta chains sequenced from a single sample in a study of shared clonotypes between healthy human individuals. Assay used: immunoSEQ multiplex PCR; TCRdb lists only in-frame clones, some missing. The repertoire holds around 2,000,000 clones, less than 95% seen once, with 0.9% to 1.5% in the top ten. Naive CD8 cells lacked CD45RO, underwent positive selection for CCR7 and left out terminally differentiated effector memory CD45RA+ cells. Sequenced material: naive CD8+ T cells sorted from blood. The receptors were gathered from a man younger than 30 in good health.

The rearrangement joins TRBV25-1 to TRBJ1-1; 8 bases are shared with TRBD1. CDR1 MGHDK and CDR2 SYGVNS come from the germline V gene. V trimming: 8 bases; J trimming: 8 bases; junction bases outside the gene matches: 4. The CDR3 consists of 11 residues. DNA for the CDR3: TGTGCCAGCGCAGGGACAGGAGAAGCTTTCTTT. Translated: CASAGTGEAFF. Filled out from reference TRBV25-1 and TRBJ1-1, the complete variable domain reads EADIYQTPRYLVIGTGKKITLECSQTMGHDKMYWYQQDPGMELHLIHYSYGVNSTEKGDLSSESTVSRIRTEHFPLTLESARPSHTSQYLCASAGTGEAFFGQGTRLTVV.

This clone was seen a few times. This chain links TRBV4-1 with TRBJ1-5; D might be TRBD1 (5 bases). CDR3 size: 15 residues. Germline-derived CDR1 and CDR2 are MGHRA and YSYEKL. Trimming cost V 1 base and J 3 bases, with 10 bases left between them. This CDR3 is CASSQVSRDNQPQHF. The CDR3 DNA sequence: TGCGCCAGCAGCCAAGTTTCCAGGGACAATCAGCCCCAGCATTTT.

J is TRBJ1-6 and V is TRBV6-5; D might be TRBD1 (5 bases). V was trimmed by 8 bases and J by 7 bases, leaving 12 bases between them. Germline CDR1 is MNHEY and CDR2 is SVGAGI. This CDR3 comprises 13 residues. CDR3 in amino acids: CASRVGPNSPLHF. CDR3 nucleotide sequence: TGTGCCAGCCGCGTGGGGCCCAATTCACCCCTCCACTTT.

The V gene is TRBV27, the J gene TRBJ2-7, with 7 bases that match TRBD1. Germline CDR1 is MNHEY and CDR2 is SMNVEV (reference sequence). The V segment lost 3 bases and the J segment 1 base; nucleotides outside the gene matches: 9. CDR3 length: 16 residues. The CDR3 sequence: CASSLLRGQGSYEQYF. The CDR3 DNA follows: TGTGCCAGCAGTTTGCTGAGGGGGCAGGGATCCTACGAGCAGTACTTC.

V and J are TRBV25-1 and TRBJ1-1; D is unresolved. Germline V gene lookup returns CDR1 MGHDK and CDR2 SYGVNS. The CDR3 loop spans 15 amino acids. Trimming took off 4 bases at V and 1 base at J, with 13 bases between the two ends. CDR3 loop: CASSGPNKANTEAFF. The CDR3 bases are TGTGCCAGCAGTGGTCCAAATAAAGCGAACACTGAAGCTTTCTTT.

This chain joins TRBV7-9 and TRBJ2-3; no reliable D call. The germline CDR1 and CDR2 sequences are SEHNR and FQNEAQ (reference sequence). The CDR3 sequence is 12 residues long. V gave up 5 bases and J gave up 6 bases, with 9 bases separating them. The CDR3 here is CASSALGDTQYF. The DNA of the CDR3 is TGTGCCAGCAGCGCGCTCGGGGATACGCAGTATTTT.

The chain uses TRBV5-8 and TRBJ2-2; the D gene is possibly TRBD2 (6 bases). Germline CDR1 is SGHTS and CDR2 is YDEGEE. The CDR3 extends over 16 amino acids. V was shortened by 5 bases and J by 2 bases, with 16 bases between the two germline ends. DNA for the CDR3: TGTGCCAGCAGGGGGAGCGCGGGGACCAACACCGGGGAGCTGTTTTTT. Amino acid sequence: CASRGSAGTNTGELFF.

The chain joins TRBV27 to TRBJ2-7, with no clear D. From germline, CDR1 is MNHEY and CDR2 SMNVEV (reference sequence). V dropped 2 bases and J dropped 2 bases, with 10 bases sitting between them. There are 14 residues in the CDR3. As DNA, the CDR3 is TGTGCCAGCAGTTTAAAAGGTAACCCCTACGAGCAGTACTTC. Its protein product is CASSLKGNPYEQYF.

Note on this clone: Different DNA sequences within this sample yield the same CDR3. The chain recombines TRBV6-6 with TRBJ2-7, with TRBD2 as a possible D gene (6 bases). This CDR3 has 14 amino acids. The V gene lost 2 bases and the J gene lost 4 bases, with 12 bases spanning the gap. Germline CDR1 and CDR2: MNHNY and SVGAGI (reference sequence). CDR3 protein: CASSYGGPGYEQYF. Written as DNA, the CDR3 is TGTGCCAGCAGTTACGGAGGGCCGGGTTACGAGCAGTACTTC.

The rearrangement uses TRBV7-9 and TRBJ1-4; 7 bases are a match to TRBD1. The CDR3 has 19 amino acids. The J segment lost 7 bases and the V segment lost 7 bases, leaving 24 bases of the junction unmatched. Germline V lookup: CDR1 SEHNR, CDR2 FQNEAQ (reference sequence). The CDR3 region has the DNA TGTGCCAGCACCCATCTTCCCCGGGACACCCCAAACAGGGGTGAAAAACTGTTTTTT. It yields the protein CASTHLPRDTPNRGEKLFF.

J is TRBJ2-7 and V is TRBV28; D not certain. V lost 8 bases and J 3 bases, leaving 11 bases between the germline ends. The CDR3 has 12 residues. Germline V gene lookup returns CDR1 MDHEN and CDR2 SYDVKM. The DNA for the CDR3 is TGTGCCAGCGCTATCATCGGCTACGAGCAGTACTTC. Protein product: CASAIIGYEQYF.

The chain has TRBV6-5 and TRBJ2-7, with D perhaps TRBD2 (5 bases). The germline gives CDR1 MNHEY, CDR2 SVGAGI. This CDR3 spans 16 amino acids. The ends were cut back, 2 bases at V and 3 bases at J, with 17 bases in the middle. This CDR3 is CASSYGSLAEIYEQYF. CDR3 sequence (DNA): TGTGCCAGCAGTTACGGTTCGCTAGCAGAAATCTACGAGCAGTACTTC.

This chain joins TRBV9 and TRBJ2-5, with D unclear. Germline CDR1 is SGDLS and CDR2 is YYNGEE. V shed 7 bases and J shed 5 bases, with 12 bases lying between them. The CDR3 is 12 amino acids. CDR3 loop: CASSGPAETQYF. The CDR3 DNA is TGTGCCAGCTCAGGACCGGCGGAGACCCAGTACTTC.

The CDR3 reads CASSFGLAGAPGYEQYF. The CDR3 DNA sequence: TGTGCCAGCAGCTTTGGACTAGCGGGAGCGCCGGGGTACGAGCAGTACTTC. The chain combines TRBV7-8 with TRBJ2-7; TRBD2 aligns across 13 bases. V gave up 3 bases and J gave up 4 bases; unmatched junction bases: 9. From germline, CDR1 is SGHVS and CDR2 FQNEAQ. This CDR3 is 17 amino acids long.

This rearrangement joins TRBV2 to TRBJ2-6; tentatively, D is TRBD2 (6 bases). CDR1 and CDR2 (germline): SNHLY, FYNNEI. Trimming took off 5 bases at V and 4 bases at J, with 15 bases between the two ends. This CDR3 is built from 16 residues. The CDR3 nucleotides are TGTGCCAGCAGTCCGCGGCGGGGTTCCGGGGCCAACGTCCTGACTTTC. Protein: CASSPRRGSGANVLTF.

CDR3 bases: TGTGCCAGCAGAACGGGACAGGGGAACTATGGCTACACCTTC. Its translation: CASRTGQGNYGYTF. The V gene is TRBV2, the J gene TRBJ1-2; 10 nucleotides match TRBD1. Germline CDR1 is SNHLY and CDR2 is FYNNEI. After removal of 6 bases from V and 2 bases from J, the junction contained 3 bases not matched to a gene. The CDR3 spans 14 residues. The full variable domain, rest sourced from reference TRBV2 and TRBJ1-2, is EPEVTQTPSHQVTQMGQEVILRCVPISNHLYFYWYRQILGQKVEFLVSFYNNEISEKSEIFDDQFSVERPDGSNFTLKIRSTKLEDSAMYFCASRTGQGNYGYTFGSGTRLTVV.

The genes are TRBV7-8 and TRBJ2-2; 7 nucleotides agree with TRBD1. V dropped 2 bases and J dropped 4; count of bases not matched to a gene: 13. The CDR3 is made up of 18 amino acids. Looked up from germline, CDR1 is SGHVS and CDR2 is FQNEAQ. CDR3 sequence: CASSLFITGALSTGELFF. The CDR3 DNA reads TGTGCCAGCAGCTTATTTATTACAGGGGCCCTTTCCACCGGGGAGCTGTTTTTT.

For this clone: Within the sample, other DNA sequences also encode this same CDR3. This sequence joins TRBV19 and TRBJ2-7; the match to TRBD1 covers 8 bases. J was trimmed by 5 bases and V by 6 bases; bases with no gene match: 9. CDR1 LNHDA and CDR2 SQIVND come from the germline V gene (reference sequence). The CDR3 runs 14 residues. DNA for the CDR3: TGTGCCAGTAGCCCGGACAGGGACCGTCACGAGCAGTACTTC. Its protein is CASSPDRDRHEQYF. Based on the CDR3 plus reference TRBV19 and TRBJ2-7, the full variable domain is DGGITQSPKYLFRKEGQNVTLSCEQNLNHDAMYWYRQDPGQGLRLIYYSQIVNDFQKGDIAEGYSVSREKKESFPLTVTSAQKNPTAFYLCASSPDRDRHEQYFGPGTRLTVT.

This sequence joins TRBV13 and TRBJ2-7, with a possible D match to TRBD1 (6 bases). The CDR3 has 14 amino acids. Germline loops: CDR1 PRHDT, CDR2 FYEKMQ (reference sequence). V dropped 3 bases and J dropped 4 bases, with 13 bases sitting between them. The CDR3 nucleotides are TGTGCCAGCAGCTTCTACGGGACACTTTACGAGCAGTACTTC. Its protein is CASSFYGTLYEQYF.

The chain couples TRBV5-4 to TRBJ2-7; the D gene could be TRBD1 or TRBD2 (5 bases each). The germline V gene encodes CDR1 SGHNT and CDR2 YYREEE (reference sequence). The CDR3 covers 16 residues. Trimming took off 4 bases at V and 4 bases at J, with 21 bases between the two ends. The CDR3 nucleotides are TGTGCCAGCAGCCCGTCGGGACCCTTGGAAGGGTACGAGCAGTACTTC. The encoded protein is CASSPSGPLEGYEQYF.

This clone has just one count. The chain carries TRBV5-6 and TRBJ2-7, with D perhaps given as TRBD1 or TRBD2 (5 bases each). V was shortened by 1 base and J by 4 bases, with 12 bases between the two germline ends. Germline V gene data show CDR1 as SGHDT and CDR2 as YYEEEE. The CDR3 spans 14 residues. CDR3 DNA: TGTGCCAGCAGCTTGAGGGCCGAGGGGTACGAGCAGTACTTC. Protein: CASSLRAEGYEQYF.

This clone has a single count. The J gene is TRBJ2-5, the V gene TRBV19; D not resolved. The CDR3 runs 12 residues. Trimming left V 7 bases short and J 5 bases short, with 11 bases between. Germline CDR1 LNHDA, CDR2 SQIVND (reference sequence). The DNA of the CDR3 is TGTGCCAGTATGGCAGCCGGGGAGACCCAGTACTTC. As protein: CASMAAGETQYF.

The chain couples TRBV28 to TRBJ1-4; 7 bases agree with TRBD1. V shed 4 bases, J shed 7 bases, and the junction held 21 bases outside the gene matches. CDR1 and CDR2 (germline): MDHEN, SYDVKM. The CDR3 extends over 19 amino acids. This CDR3 is CASSSGVLTGKDRGEKLFF. The CDR3 DNA reads TGTGCCAGCAGTTCTGGGGTATTGACAGGGAAGGATAGAGGTGAAAAACTGTTTTTT. Using reference TRBV28 and TRBJ1-4 for the parts outside the CDR3, the full variable domain is DVKVTQSSRYLVKRTGEKVFLECVQDMDHENMFWYRQDPGLGLRLIYFSYDVKMKEKGDIPEGYSVSREKKERFSLILESASTNQTSMYLCASSSGVLTGKDRGEKLFFGSGTQLSVL.

A word on this clone: Other DNA sequences in the same sample also yield this CDR3. V usage is TRBV6-5 and J usage is TRBJ2-7; D unclear. V was clipped by 0 bases and J by 5 bases, with 8 bases between them. This CDR3 region has 13 residues. Germline CDR1 reads MNHEY; CDR2 reads SVGAGI. DNA of the CDR3: TGTGCCAGCAGTTACTCGTCTAGTAACGAGCAGTACTTC. Protein product: CASSYSSSNEQYF.

This chain uses TRBV18 with TRBJ1-2; TRBD1 is a possible D gene (6 bases). Germline lookup yields CDR1 KGHSH and CDR2 LQKENI. The length of the CDR3 is 17 residues. The V end was cut by 2 bases, the J end by 4 bases, with 20 bases between. The CDR3 loop reads CASSPTGLTTGIYGYTF. Written as DNA, the CDR3 is TGTGCCAGCTCACCAACGGGACTAACGACAGGAATCTATGGCTACACCTTC.

The V call is TRBV15, the J call TRBJ2-5; 8 bases are shared with TRBD2. The CDR3 length is 17 residues. Germline CDR1 reads LNHNV; CDR2 reads YYDKDF (reference sequence). V lost 4 bases to trimming and J lost 2 bases; unmatched junction nucleotides: 12. Here the CDR3 DNA reads TGTGCCACCAGCACCTCCGGTGGATTAGCGGGGCAAGAGACCCAGTACTTC. Its translation: CATSTSGGLAGQETQYF.

The V and J genes are TRBV4-1 and TRBJ2-7; 10 bases are a match to TRBD2. The trim removed 0 bases at V and 2 bases at J, leaving 4 bases unmatched. Looked up from germline, CDR1 is MGHRA and CDR2 is YSYEKL. The CDR3 extends over 16 amino acids. CDR3 coding DNA: TGCGCCAGCAGCCAAGAGGAAGGGACTAGCGCCTACGAGCAGTACTTC. This translates into CASSQEEGTSAYEQYF.

This chain joins TRBV7-6 and TRBJ2-7; TRBD2 matches 8 bases. V lost 5 bases to trimming and J lost 0 bases; unmatched junction nucleotides: 15. There are 18 residues in the CDR3. CDR1 and CDR2 from the germline V gene are SGHVS and FNYEAQ. The CDR3 DNA follows: TGTGCCAGCAGCGCAGCGTTCGGACTAGCACCGAGCTCCTACGAGCAGTACTTC. It is translated as CASSAAFGLAPSSYEQYF.